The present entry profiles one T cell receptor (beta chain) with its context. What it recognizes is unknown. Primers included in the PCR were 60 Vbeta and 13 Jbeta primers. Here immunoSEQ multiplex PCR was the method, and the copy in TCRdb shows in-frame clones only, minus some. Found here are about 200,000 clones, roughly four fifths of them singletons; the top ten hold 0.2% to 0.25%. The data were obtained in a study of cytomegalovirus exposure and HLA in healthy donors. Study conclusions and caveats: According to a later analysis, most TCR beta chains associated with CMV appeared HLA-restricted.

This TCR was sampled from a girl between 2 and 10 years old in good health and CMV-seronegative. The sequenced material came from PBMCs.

CDR3 sequence reads: CASSLLPNTEAFF. The CDR3 DNA is TGTGCCAGCAGTCTCCTACCGAACACTGAAGCTTTCTTT. The chain employs TRBV6-5 and TRBJ1-1; D not certain. Germline CDR1 reads MNHEY; CDR2 reads SVGAGI. V dropped 5 bases and J dropped 1 base, with 8 bases sitting between them. The CDR3 runs 13 residues.